These 20 T cell receptor beta chains came from one sample sequenced in a study of identical twins (dated by TCRdb to the mid-2010s). Library preparation employed 5' RACE. TCRdb records Illumina HiSeq 2000 as the sequencer. TCRdb's own reprocessing of the public reads used fastp at Q25 and MiXCR and kept productive beta chains. Rows matching on CDR3 protein sequence are summarized as one entry with the most common DNA and genes. In this sample the table shows just under 550,000 distinct CDR3 sequences, around 15% of which occur a single time. The ten biggest clones cover 0.35% to 0.45% of the sample. The same data also went into a second study, on yellow fever vaccine responses in identical twins.

The sample taken for sequencing was CD4+ T cells sorted from blood. The receptor source for this set is a woman aged 18-29 years in good health.

The rearrangement joins TRBV7-3 to TRBJ2-1, with 14 bases fitting TRBD2. J gave up 3 bases and V 4 bases, and 5 bases lay outside the gene matches. Germline values: CDR1 SGHTA, CDR2 FQGTGA. CDR3 size: 17 residues. CDR3 sequence (DNA): TGTGCCAGCAGCTCCCCCGGACTAGCGGGAGGCTACAATGAGCAGTTCTTC. Protein product: CASSSPGLAGGYNEQFF.

The chain recombines TRBV7-3 with TRBJ2-2; TRBD1 aligns across 9 bases. Germline V gene sequence: CDR1 SGHTA, CDR2 FQGTGA. J was trimmed by 3 bases and V by 2 bases; bases with no gene match: 7. This CDR3 comprises 17 residues. The CDR3, as DNA: TGTGCCAGCAGCTTAGCGGACAGGGGTGCGGACACCGGGGAGCTGTTTTTT. Protein product: CASSLADRGADTGELFF.

The CDR3 sequence is CASSLRTGRFDTQYF. The CDR3 coding sequence is TGTGCCAGCAGCCTTAGGACAGGGAGGTTCGATACGCAGTATTTT. The genes are TRBV5-6 and TRBJ2-3; 8 bases line up with TRBD1. CDR1 and CDR2 (germline): SGHDT, YYEEEE. Trimming at V came to 4 bases and at J to 6 bases, leaving 10 bases not matched to a gene. The CDR3 length is 15 residues.

This clonotype occurred a few times. The chain links TRBV28 to TRBJ2-7; TRBD2 agrees at 12 bases. Germline assignment: CDR1 MDHEN and CDR2 SYDVKM. Germline trimming cut 5 bases from V and 2 bases from J; bases unmatched to any gene: 10. This CDR3 has 17 residues. CDR3 in amino acids: CASSRPSGRAATYEQYF. Written as DNA, the CDR3 is TGTGCCAGCAGTCGACCTAGCGGGAGGGCAGCGACCTACGAGCAGTACTTC.

The chain uses TRBV28 and TRBJ2-2; D may be TRBD1 (5 bases). V lost 6 bases, J lost 7 bases, and 15 bases lay in between. Germline-derived CDR1 and CDR2 are MDHEN and SYDVKM. The CDR3 sequence is 14 residues long. DNA of the CDR3: TGTGCCAGCAGGAATCAGGGTGGGGACGGGGAGCTGTTTTTT. This translates into CASRNQGGDGELFF.

This clonotype was observed a handful of times. The genes are TRBV6-2 or TRBV6-3 and TRBJ2-5, with 9 bases that match TRBD2. Germline V gene data show CDR1 as MNHEY and CDR2 as SVGEGT. The CDR3 loop spans 14 amino acids. Losses at the gene ends were 8 bases for V and 5 bases for J; bases not matched to a gene: 9. CDR3 sequence: CASGGSAGGETQYF. The CDR3, as DNA: TGTGCCAGCGGAGGGTCGGCGGGGGGGGAGACCCAGTACTTC.

This clonotype showed up just a few times. The V call is TRBV11-3, the J call TRBJ2-2; 10 bases fit TRBD1. Germline V lookup: CDR1 SGHNT, CDR2 YENEEA. The CDR3 has 17 residues. V trimming: 5 bases; J trimming: 6 bases; junction bases outside the gene matches: 12. CDR3 DNA sequence: TGTGCCAGCAGCCCGCTACCGGGACAGGGGTTTTCCGGGGAGCTGTTTTTT. Translating it yields CASSPLPGQGFSGELFF.

Ten or more counts support this clonotype. The J gene is TRBJ2-7, the V gene TRBV15; D is unresolved. Trimming stripped 0 bases from V and 3 bases from J, with 6 bases between. Germline assignment: CDR1 LNHNV and CDR2 YYDKDF (reference sequence). The length of the CDR3 is 13 residues. The chain's CDR3 is CATSRDPVYEQYF. DNA of the CDR3: TGTGCCACCAGCAGAGATCCAGTCTACGAGCAGTACTTC.

This clonotype was detected a few times. The chain couples TRBV20-1 to TRBJ2-2; 10 bases fit TRBD1. V lost 3 bases to trimming and J lost 5 bases; unmatched junction nucleotides: 9. The germline CDR1 and CDR2 sequences are DFQATT and SNEGSKA (reference sequence). This CDR3 is 16 amino acids long. The CDR3 sequence is CSASSPGTGVTGELFF. CDR3 DNA sequence: TGCAGTGCTAGTTCCCCTGGGACAGGGGTAACCGGGGAGCTGTTTTTT.

The chain carries TRBV9 and TRBJ1-6; 10 nucleotides agree with TRBD1. The germline CDR1 and CDR2 sequences are SGDLS and YYNGEE. CDR3 length: 15 amino acids. V gave up 1 base and J gave up 8 bases; unmatched junction bases: 3. CDR3 nucleotides: TGTGCCAGCAGCGTAACCGGGACAGGGGATTCACCCCTCCACTTT. The encoded protein is CASSVTGTGDSPLHF.

Remarks on this clonotype: One junction end does not reproduce the germline sequence, and a read error may be involved. This chain uses TRBV3-1 with TRBJ2-3, with 9 bases identical to TRBD2. Germline V gene lookup returns CDR1 LGHDT and CDR2 YNNKEL (reference sequence). The CDR3 has 15 amino acids. This CDR3 reads CACSQLAGGTDTQYF. DNA for the CDR3: TGTGCCTGCAGCCAACTAGCGGGTGGCACAGATACGCAGTATTTT.

The gene calls are TRBV20-1 and TRBJ2-3, with 10 bases aligning to TRBD2. V lost 3 bases to trimming and J lost 0 bases; unmatched junction nucleotides: 6. CDR3 size: 16 residues. Germline CDR1 and CDR2: DFQATT and SNEGSKA (reference sequence). The CDR3 is CSASGLAGVSTDTQYF. In DNA form, the CDR3 reads TGCAGTGCTAGCGGTCTAGCGGGAGTGAGCACAGATACGCAGTATTTT.

The rearrangement uses TRBV6-5 and TRBJ2-7; 7 bases line up with TRBD2. From germline, CDR1 is MNHEY and CDR2 SVGAGI. With V trimmed by 1 base and J by 4 bases, 19 bases remained unmatched. CDR3 length equals 19 residues. The CDR3 sequence: CASSYYHFRAGAFSYEQYF. For the CDR3, the DNA is TGTGCCAGCAGTTACTACCATTTTCGGGCGGGAGCCTTCTCTTACGAGCAGTACTTC.

This clonotype was counted only a few times. V is TRBV6-1 and J is TRBJ2-5; D ambiguous. V lost 5 bases, J lost 4 bases, and 11 bases lay in between. The CDR3 extends over 13 amino acids. Germline V lookup: CDR1 MNHNS, CDR2 SASEGT. CDR3 in amino acids: CASSRPPGETQYF. CDR3 in DNA: TGTGCCAGCAGTCGCCCCCCCGGAGAGACCCAGTACTTC.

The chain couples TRBV6-7 to TRBJ2-6, with 7 nucleotides matching TRBD1. TRBV6-7 is noted as an ORF with a role that remains uncertain. Trimming removed 2 bases from V and 3 bases from J; junction bases left unmatched: 13. The CDR3 is 19 amino acids. The CDR3 DNA follows: TGTGCCAGCAGTTACGACGCCGAGACAGGGATGGTTGGGGCCAACGTCCTGACTTTC. Translating it yields CASSYDAETGMVGANVLTF.

This clonotype occurred many times. J is TRBJ2-4 and V is TRBV28; 9 bases are shared with TRBD1. Germline assignment: CDR1 MDHEN and CDR2 SYDVKM. The CDR3 length is 15 residues. Losses at the gene ends were 6 bases for V and 6 bases for J; bases not matched to a gene: 9. The DNA for the CDR3 is TGTGCCAGCAGCCTACAGGGGGCTGGGGGAAACATTCAGTACTTC. Translating gives CASSLQGAGGNIQYF.

This clonotype was detected only a few times. CDR3 nucleotides: TGTGCCAGCAGTTTAGGGGCCGCAAAAGAGACCCAGTACTTC. Protein sequence: CASSLGAAKETQYF. V is TRBV27 and J is TRBJ2-5; perhaps TRBD1 as D (5 bases). The CDR3 consists of 14 residues. Trimming cost V 2 bases and J 3 bases, with 10 bases left between them. Germline CDR1 reads MNHEY; CDR2 reads SMNVEV (reference sequence).

In this sample, this clonotype turned up a few times. The chain combines TRBV7-7 with TRBJ2-1; no firm D call. The CDR3 contains 12 residues. Per the germline V gene, CDR1 is SSHAT and CDR2 is FNYEAQ (reference sequence). The V end was cut by 5 bases, the J end by 5 bases, with 7 bases between. The CDR3 DNA reads TGTGCCAGCAGCAATCAAGACAATGAGCAGTTCTTC. Amino acid sequence: CASSNQDNEQFF.

The gene calls are TRBV10-3 and TRBJ2-7, with D perhaps matching TRBD1 (6 bases). The CDR3 length is 15 residues. Trimming shortened V by 5 bases and J by 7 bases, and 21 bases separated the two germline ends. Per germline, CDR1 ENHRY and CDR2 SYGVKD. CDR3 protein: CAISREGTSPWEQYF. In DNA, the CDR3 is TGTGCCATCAGTCGTGAGGGGACATCCCCCTGGGAGCAGTACTTC.

The sample holds a few counts of this clonotype. The chain combines TRBV28 with TRBJ2-1; tentatively, D is TRBD2 (6 bases). The germline V gene encodes CDR1 MDHEN and CDR2 SYDVKM. There are 14 residues in the CDR3. Trimming stripped 3 bases from V and 6 bases from J, with 12 bases between. The CDR3 DNA is TGTGCCAGCAGTTTGGAGGGATACGTCAATGAGCAGTTCTTC. Protein sequence: CASSLEGYVNEQFF.